The sequence of this T cell receptor (beta chain) was determined in a study of cytomegalovirus exposure and HLA in healthy donors. Study background: Some 85 million unique TCRs from HLA-typed donors were held in an early data release. Whole-study findings and limits: In a later analysis, specific HLA alleles were associated with 15,000 to 20,000 TCR beta sequences at a 0.05 false discovery rate. According to the study, 150 to 200 TCR beta chains were cytomegalovirus-associated.

13 Jbeta primers and 60 Vbeta primers were used for the PCR. The table came from immunoSEQ multiplex PCR; TCRdb's copy has only in-frame clones and leaves some out. In the table there are hundreds of thousands of clones, almost 80% of which are singletons. Germline CDR1 SGHRS, CDR2 YFSETQ. V was cut by 4 bases and J by 6 bases, with 14 bases left in between. The CDR3 runs to 14 residues. Of note for this clone: Its antigen is unknown.

Sequenced input: PBMCs. The clonotype was recovered from a male donor in good health and CMV-seronegative. The V gene is TRBV5-1, the J gene TRBJ1-5; perhaps TRBD1 as D (6 bases). Here the CDR3 reads CASSPGQGSQPQHF. The CDR3 bases are TGCGCCAGCAGCCCGGGACAAGGCTCTCAGCCCCAGCATTTT.